The 6 T cell receptor beta chains below come from one sample, sequenced in a study of T cell changes during pregnancy in multiple sclerosis. Data came from immunoSEQ multiplex PCR; TCRdb stores just in-frame clones and leaves some out. The sample records approximately 22,000 clones, 70% to 90% being singletons. The sample was CD4+ T cells from peripheral blood mononuclear cells, taken in the first trimester of pregnancy. These receptors all stem from a female donor in good health, enrolled as a control in a pregnancy study.

Only one count was recorded for this clone. The chain combines TRBV19 with TRBJ2-7; 7 bases fit TRBD1. CDR1 and CDR2 from the germline V gene are LNHDA and SQIVND (reference sequence). There are 16 residues in the CDR3. V lost 2 bases to trimming and J lost 3 bases; unmatched junction nucleotides: 10. This chain's CDR3 is CASSIRFPPGGYEQYF. CDR3 bases: TGTGCCAGTAGTATAAGGTTCCCCCCAGGGGGCTACGAGCAGTACTTC.

The genes are TRBV25-1 and TRBJ1-2, with a weak D call TRBD1 (6 bases). This CDR3 is built from 15 residues. CDR1 is MGHDK and CDR2 is SYGVNS in the germline V gene. Trimming removed 6 bases from V and 1 base from J, with 15 bases in between. CDR3 in DNA: TGTGCCAGCAGATCTAGTGGACAGATTAACTATGGCTACACCTTC. Translating gives CASRSSGQINYGYTF.

This clone was counted a single time. This sequence joins TRBV5-1 and TRBJ1-3; D is unresolved. CDR3 length equals 16 residues. The V end was cut by 4 bases, the J end by 0 bases, with 14 bases between. CDR1 SGHRS and CDR2 YFSETQ come from the germline V gene. CDR3 in DNA: TGCGCCAGCAGCATTTCAGGTGGCATCTCTGGAAACACCATATATTTT. Translation gives CASSISGGISGNTIYF.

The V gene is TRBV29-1, the J gene TRBJ2-5, with a weak D call TRBD1 (6 bases). Germline CDR1 reads SQVTM; CDR2 reads ANQGSEA. CDR3 length: 14 amino acids. V gave up 8 bases and J gave up 5 bases, with 21 bases separating them. The CDR3 DNA sequence: TGCAGCCTTACACTTGGGGGCGTAGGGGAGACCCAGTACTTC. It yields the protein CSLTLGGVGETQYF.

As to this clone: One end of the junction varies from germline; a read error may be responsible. The chain combines TRBV5-4 with TRBJ2-7; D gene unclear. Germline V gives CDR1 SGHNT, CDR2 YYREEE (reference sequence). The length of the CDR3 is 14 residues. The CDR3 spells CASRTFGASHEQYF. The CDR3 DNA sequence: TGTGCCAGCAGAACCTTTGGAGCCTCCCACGAGCAGTACTTC.

The chain combines TRBV6-5 with TRBJ1-3; 8 bases fit TRBD1. The CDR3 is 14 residues long. The V gene end was trimmed by 10 bases and the J gene end by 3 bases; junction bases not matched to a gene: 8. Germline V gives CDR1 MNHEY, CDR2 SVGAGI. The CDR3 coding sequence is TGTGCCACCCGGGACAGGTATGGTGGAAACACCATATATTTT. Translated, it gives CATRDRYGGNTIYF.